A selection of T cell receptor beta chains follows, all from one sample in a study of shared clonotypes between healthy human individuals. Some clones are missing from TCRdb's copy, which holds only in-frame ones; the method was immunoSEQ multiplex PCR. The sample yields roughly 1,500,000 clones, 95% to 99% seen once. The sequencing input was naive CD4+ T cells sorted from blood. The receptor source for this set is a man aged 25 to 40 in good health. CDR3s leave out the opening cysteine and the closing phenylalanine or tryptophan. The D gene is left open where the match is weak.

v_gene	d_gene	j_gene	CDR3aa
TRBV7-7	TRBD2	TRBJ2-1	ASSRDYYNEQF
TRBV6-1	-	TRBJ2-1	ASSEVRGTYNEQF
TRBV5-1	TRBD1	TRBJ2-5	ASTLNTGATETQY
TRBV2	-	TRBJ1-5	ASTTDRTPYSNQPQH
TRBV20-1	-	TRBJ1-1	SASQGTEAF
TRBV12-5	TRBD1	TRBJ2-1	ASGLGQGPYNEQF
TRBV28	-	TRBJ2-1	ASSVTGRFNEQF
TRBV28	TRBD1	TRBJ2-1	ASSPTGVYNEQF
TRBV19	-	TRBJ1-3	ASSRAGFGNTIY
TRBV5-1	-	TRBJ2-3	ASSLVGTLGGDTQY
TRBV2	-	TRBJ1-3	ASSEESQGRNTIY
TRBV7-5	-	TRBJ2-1	VRSVRGEGNEQF
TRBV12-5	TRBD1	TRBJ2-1	ASGRTGGRHEQF
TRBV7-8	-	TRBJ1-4	ASSLIPGQGGEKLF
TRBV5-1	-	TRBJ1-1	ASSAGVNTEAF
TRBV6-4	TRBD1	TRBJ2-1	ASSEHRGNEQF
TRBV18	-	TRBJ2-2	ASSPMTPANTGELF
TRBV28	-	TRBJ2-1	ASSLSGNEQF
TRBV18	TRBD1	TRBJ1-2	ASSLTDAGGDGYT
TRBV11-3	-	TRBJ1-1	ASSPGRLNTEAF
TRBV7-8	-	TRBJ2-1	ASSLAGRRNEQF
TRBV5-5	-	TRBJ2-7	ASSLLFAQNYEQY
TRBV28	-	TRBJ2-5	ASSFRVGEETQY
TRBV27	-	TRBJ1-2	ASSLSRTTALTCT
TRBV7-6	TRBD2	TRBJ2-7	ASSLLLAGEQY
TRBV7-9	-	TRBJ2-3	ASSPGTTSTDTQY
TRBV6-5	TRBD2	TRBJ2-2	ASRASGSPGELF
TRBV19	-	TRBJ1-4	ASRPATNEKLF
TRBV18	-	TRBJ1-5	ASSQGNSNQPQH
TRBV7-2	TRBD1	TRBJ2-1	ASSLALGRGPVGEQF
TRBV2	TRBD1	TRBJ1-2	ATLPPGGPLYGYT
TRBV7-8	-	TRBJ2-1	ASSLRLASQYYNEQF
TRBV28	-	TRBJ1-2	ATGAVNYGYT
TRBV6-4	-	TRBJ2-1	ASSPGDFNEQF
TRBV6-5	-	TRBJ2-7	ASSRQQGPSYEQY
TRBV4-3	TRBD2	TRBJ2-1	ASSLAGGYNEQF
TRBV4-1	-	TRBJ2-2	ASSQERLVTGELF
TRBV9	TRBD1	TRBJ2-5	ASSAGQQETQY
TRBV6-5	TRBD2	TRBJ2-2	ASSYRLAGGTGELF
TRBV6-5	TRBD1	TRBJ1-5	ASSYRRTGPQH
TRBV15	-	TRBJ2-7	ATSRERAGSSYEQY
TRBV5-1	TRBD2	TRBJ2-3	ASSSRLAGTIDTQY
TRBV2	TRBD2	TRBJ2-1	AAGRTSGSIGEQF
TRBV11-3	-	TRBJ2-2	ASTEGTGELF
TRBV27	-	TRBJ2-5	ASSPNGQETQY